This TCR beta chain was captured by sequencing in a study of T cells in Graves' hyperthyroidism and ophthalmopathy. For the study at large: The authors collected peripheral blood at initial diagnosis, before any treatment.

Amplification of TCR beta CDR3 regions used RNA as the template. The study used the HTBI primer set for a first-round RT-PCR of the TCR CDR3. TCRdb reprocessed the multiplex PCR reads via MiXCR and lists one record per CDR3 protein. The sample shows under 400,000 distinct CDR3 sequences, around 20% of them seen only once. This clonotype was counted only a few times. One base away lies a much larger clone, so this may be a sequencing read error. Uncontrolled infection, other autoimmune disease, pregnancy or lactation led to exclusion. PBMCs came from over 8.5 ml fresh peripheral blood. Germline CDR1 is DFQATT and CDR2 is SNEGSKA (reference sequence). The CDR3 is 15 amino acids. The V and J ends lost 5 bases and 2 bases, in that order; junction bases with no gene match: 12.

The sequence was collected from a woman aged 45 to 65 with Graves' hyperthyroidism. The sequenced sample was blood. The rearrangement uses TRBV20-1 and TRBJ2-7; TRBD1 matches 7 bases. The CDR3 reads CSALRGRGHTYEQYF. The CDR3, as DNA: TGCAGTGCTCTACGGGGTAGGGGGCATACCTACGAGCAGTACTTC.